This T cell receptor beta chain comes out of a study of blood T cells in healthy people across ages. This CDR3 region has 17 residues. Germline V gene lookup returns CDR1 SGDLS and CDR2 YYNGEE. V gave up 3 bases and J gave up 4 bases; unmatched junction bases: 10. With a J-beta primer mix and a sample-barcoded 5' primer, a second PCR ran roughly 7 to 11 cycles. TCRdb recomputed calls from the 5' RACE reads with MiXCR, one row per CDR3 protein. In the table there are some 1,000,000 distinct CDR3 sequences, almost 25% of which are singletons. Total RNA, at least 5 micrograms per sample, was extracted from PBMCs. Study-level points and caveats: Naive T cell percentage by flow cytometry tracked strongly with beta diversity. Expanded clonotype shifts may have been confounded, as the donors had an unknown CMV status.

This clonotype has just a few counts. Its antigen is not identified. These data were likewise used in another study, on T cells of mothers and their children. That report adds: A few healthy Caucasian mothers gave samples, and so did their six children.

This clonotype originated in a girl aged 2 to 9 in good health. This chain links TRBV9 with TRBJ1-2; 12 bases agree with TRBD1. Sequencing was done on a sample of blood. This chain's CDR3 is CASSAPGTGGIFYGYTF. In DNA form, the CDR3 reads TGTGCCAGCAGCGCCCCGGGGACAGGGGGCATCTTCTATGGCTACACCTTC.